Listed below are T cell receptor beta chains from one sample, sequenced in a study of T cell repertoires in cytomegalovirus infection. TCRdb recomputed calls from the reads with MiXCR, one row per CDR3 protein. The sample has 250,000 to 300,000 distinct CDR3 sequences; about 23% are singletons. The sample was PBMCs. These receptors were taken from a human donor in good health (CMV status not recorded). Some clones in this sample may be carry-over from other donors' samples. Each CDR3 is given with its conserved first and last residue. D genes are given only for firm matches. Size values are once, few and many counts, or a class for expanded clones, and some rows have none.

TRBD1	TRBJ1-5	-	TRBV12-3/TRBV12-4	13	CASRGQGSQPQHF	TGTGCCAGCAGGGGACAGGGTAGTCAGCCCCAGCATTTT
-	TRBJ2-7	-	TRBV28	12	CASSSHVYEQYF	TGTGCCAGCAGTTCCCACGTCTACGAGCAGTACTTC
-	TRBJ1-4	many	TRBV28	12	CASSRPRGKLFF	TGTGCCAGCAGTCGTCCTCGGGGGAAACTGTTTTTT
TRBD1	TRBJ1-1	-	TRBV12-3/TRBV12-4	15	CASSFGRQGRTEAFF	TGTGCCAGCAGCTTTGGCCGACAGGGGAGGACTGAAGCTTTCTTT
-	TRBJ2-5	-	TRBV2	14	CASSRSWTQETQYF	TGTGCCAGCAGCCGAAGCTGGACCCAAGAGACCCAGTACTTC
TRBD1	TRBJ2-1	-	TRBV9	14	CASSPRQGWNEQFF	TGTGCCAGCAGCCCGAGACAGGGATGGAATGAGCAGTTCTTC
TRBD2	TRBJ2-3	-	TRBV19	15	CASSRRGGAEDTQYF	TGTGCCAGTAGTCGCCGGGGGGGCGCAGAAGATACGCAGTATTTT
-	TRBJ1-3	few	TRBV7-9	14	CASSIGAGGNTIYF	TGTGCCAGCAGTATCGGGGCGGGAGGAAACACCATATATTTT
-	TRBJ2-5	-	TRBV29-1	12	CSVGAAQETQYF	TGCAGCGTTGGGGCAGCTCAAGAGACCCAGTACTTC
TRBD1	TRBJ2-5	few	TRBV5-1	16	CASSLGLTGPGQTQYF	TGCGCCAGCAGCTTGGGGCTGACAGGGCCCGGCCAGACCCAGTACTTC
-	TRBJ1-1	few	TRBV6-5	12	CASRLDGREAFF	TGTGCCAGCAGATTAGACGGGAGAGAAGCTTTCTTT
-	TRBJ1-2	many	TRBV7-2	15	CASSLGDTSRYGYTF	TGTGCCAGCAGCTTGGGGGACACCAGTCGCTATGGCTACACCTTC
-	TRBJ2-3	-	TRBV28	15	CASRTAAGFTDTQYF	TGTGCCAGCAGGACGGCAGCGGGCTTCACAGATACGCAGTATTTT
-	TRBJ2-3	once	TRBV28	15	CASSFSWGDTDTQYF	TGTGCCAGCAGCTTCAGCTGGGGGGACACAGATACGCAGTATTTT
-	TRBJ2-1	few	TRBV12-3/TRBV12-4	14	CASSLALAGAEQFF	TGTGCCAGCAGTTTAGCGCTGGCGGGGGCTGAGCAGTTCTTC
-	TRBJ1-2	-	TRBV29-1	12	CSVAQGTNGYTF	TGCAGCGTCGCGCAGGGAACAAATGGCTACACCTTC
-	TRBJ1-4	-	TRBV20-1	18	CSARDLGHVVATNEKLFF	TGCAGTGCTAGAGATCTGGGACACGTAGTTGCAACTAATGAAAAACTGTTTTTT
TRBD2	TRBJ2-3	-	TRBV28	15	CASSRRRGGTDTQYF	TGTGCCAGCAGCCGCAGGCGGGGGGGCACAGATACGCAGTATTTT
-	TRBJ1-6	few	TRBV28	13	CASTGDYNSPLHF	TGTGCCAGCACCGGGGATTATAATTCACCCCTCCACTTT
-	TRBJ1-1	-	TRBV7-2	15	CASSLGYSMNTEAFF	TGTGCCAGCAGCTTAGGGTACAGCATGAACACTGAAGCTTTCTTT
-	TRBJ1-5	-	TRBV6-2/TRBV6-3	14	CASSYGTATRPQHF	TGTGCCAGCAGTTACGGTACTGCTACGCGGCCCCAGCATTTT
-	TRBJ1-6	-	TRBV20-1	17	CSARDRGKGSYNSPLHF	TGCAGTGCTAGAGACAGGGGAAAGGGCTCCTATAATTCACCCCTCCACTTT
-	TRBJ2-3	-	TRBV11-3	15	CASSLAGSTTDTQYF	TGTGCCAGCAGCTTGGCAGGGTCCACCACAGATACGCAGTATTTT
-	TRBJ1-6	-	TRBV7-3	13	CASSLAFSYTLHF	TGTGCCAGCAGCTTAGCATTCTCGTATACCCTCCACTTT
-	TRBJ2-1	-	TRBV7-3	13	CASSRGGYNEQFF	TGTGCCAGCAGTAGGGGGGGTTACAATGAGCAGTTCTTC
-	TRBJ2-5	many	TRBV7-6	13	CASSLRIQETQYF	TGTGCCAGCAGCCTAAGGATTCAAGAGACCCAGTACTTC
TRBD1	TRBJ2-7	-	TRBV11-1	14	CASSPNRGSYEQYF	TGTGCCAGCAGCCCGAACAGGGGATCCTACGAGCAGTACTTC
TRBD1	TRBJ2-7	few	TRBV10-3	17	CAIAMTLQGSLNYEQYF	TGTGCCATCGCCATGACTTTACAGGGGTCACTCAACTACGAGCAGTACTTC
TRBD1	TRBJ2-5	-	TRBV27	20	CASPEPIPGQGSSCQETQYF	TGTGCCAGCCCCGAGCCGATCCCGGGACAGGGTAGCAGTTGCCAAGAGACCCAGTACTTC
-	TRBJ2-3	-	TRBV6-1	15	CASSLTGFPTDTQYF	TGTGCCAGCAGCCTAACAGGATTCCCCACAGATACGCAGTATTTT
-	TRBJ1-4	-	TRBV5-6	16	CASSLYSRGTNEKLFF	TGTGCCAGCAGCTTGTATTCCCGCGGCACTAATGAAAAACTGTTTTTT
-	TRBJ2-3	once	TRBV3-1	13	CASSHLYTDTQYF	TGTGCCAGCAGCCACCTATACACAGATACGCAGTATTTT
-	TRBJ2-1	-	TRBV24-1	15	CATSGAWGRNNEQFF	TGTGCCACCAGTGGGGCGTGGGGCAGAAACAATGAGCAGTTCTTC
TRBD2	TRBJ2-7	-	TRBV7-2	13	CASSSGGAYEQYF	TGTGCCAGCAGCTCCGGGGGGGCCTACGAGCAGTACTTC
-	TRBJ2-2	few	TRBV6-5	14	CASKSFKNTGELFF	TGTGCCAGCAAGAGCTTTAAGAACACCGGGGAGCTGTTTTTT
-	TRBJ2-7	many	TRBV7-8	15	CASSLAEGSSYEQYF	TGTGCCAGCAGCTTAGCGGAGGGCTCCTCCTACGAGCAGTACTTC
TRBD2	TRBJ2-1	-	TRBV6-2/TRBV6-3	15	CASSQGLAGGPEQFF	TGTGCCAGCAGTCAAGGACTAGCGGGGGGGCCTGAGCAGTTCTTC
-	TRBJ2-7	many	TRBV7-2	15	CASSLGLTGYYEQYF	TGTGCCAGCAGCTTAGGTCTTACAGGGTATTACGAGCAGTACTTC
-	TRBJ2-2	-	TRBV20-1	17	CSAMTGGGRGNTGELFF	TGCAGTGCTATGACTGGGGGCGGGAGAGGGAACACCGGGGAGCTGTTTTTT
-	TRBJ2-1	few	TRBV5-1	14	CASSTNTGLNEQFF	TGCGCCAGCAGCACAAATACAGGGTTGAATGAGCAGTTCTTC
TRBD1	TRBJ2-2	-	TRBV11-2	17	CASSPSRQGANTGELFF	TGTGCCAGCAGCCCCTCCCGACAGGGTGCGAACACCGGGGAGCTGTTTTTT
-	TRBJ1-1	few	TRBV6-2/TRBV6-3	13	CASSYFGTTEAFF	TGTGCCAGCAGTTACTTCGGGACAACTGAAGCTTTCTTT
TRBD1	TRBJ1-5	many	TRBV7-2	15	CASSLRGGQGQPQHF	TGTGCCAGCAGCTTACGAGGGGGCCAGGGGCAGCCCCAGCATTTT
TRBD2	TRBJ2-1	many	TRBV7-2	16	CASSLSGGNSYNEQFF	TGTGCCAGCAGCTTAAGCGGGGGAAACTCCTACAATGAGCAGTTCTTC
-	TRBJ1-5	many	TRBV7-2	15	CASSLDRVSNQPQHF	TGTGCCAGCAGCTTAGACAGGGTGAGCAATCAGCCCCAGCATTTT
TRBD1	TRBJ2-1	many	TRBV7-2	15	CASSLARGRYNEQFF	TGTGCCAGCAGCTTAGCTAGGGGGCGGTACAATGAGCAGTTCTTC
-	TRBJ1-5	-	TRBV6-2/TRBV6-3	12	CASSYDRSPQHF	TGTGCCAGCAGTTACGATCGGTCGCCCCAGCATTTT
-	TRBJ2-1	many	TRBV5-4	13	CASRLVTHNEQFF	TGTGCCAGCAGATTGGTTACCCACAATGAGCAGTTCTTC
TRBD2	TRBJ2-1	many	TRBV5-4	15	CASSFGLAGYYEQFF	TGTGCCAGCAGCTTCGGACTAGCGGGTTACTATGAGCAGTTCTTC
-	TRBJ1-1	many	TRBV7-2	15	CASSLMATVNTEAFF	TGTGCCAGCAGCTTAATGGCGACAGTGAACACTGAAGCTTTCTTT